This T cell receptor beta chain was identified in a study of shared clonotypes between healthy human individuals. A note on this clone: Its antigen is not known.

V shed 2 bases and J shed 8 bases, with 12 bases lying between them. The CDR3 runs to 14 residues. Germline V gene lookup returns CDR1 MNHNY and CDR2 SVGAGI (reference sequence). Sequenced by immunoSEQ multiplex PCR; TCRdb stores in-frame clones only, minus some. Of fewer than 850,000 clones detected, 60% to 80% appear once; the ten largest clones hold 1.8%. General study findings and limits: Among the subsets, naive ones generally showed larger estimated richness than memory ones.

Sequenced material: memory CD4+ T cells sorted from blood. Subset meaning: CD45RA-negative fraction. This clonotype was obtained from a young woman in good health. J is TRBJ1-4 and V is TRBV6-6, with D tentatively TRBD1 (6 bases). The CDR3 region is CASSYVGAREKLFF. DNA for the CDR3: TGTGCCAGCAGTTACGTGGGGGCTAGGGAAAAACTGTTTTTT.